Shown below are 19 T cell receptor beta chains from a single sample sequenced in a study of regulatory T cells in long-lasting Graves disease. With iRepertoire HTBI primers and Arm-PCR of CDR3 regions, TCR beta libraries were built. TCRdb analysed the multiplex PCR reads with MiXCR anew, one entry per CDR3 protein. The table shows hundreds of thousands of distinct CDR3 sequences, with about 16% occurring only once. Time point meaning: newly diagnosed GD, antithyroid drugs for less than 3 months. The TCR library was made from RNA that had been extracted from PBMCs in TRIzol. This sample comprised peripheral blood mononuclear cells (PBMCs), obtained at new diagnosis, from a patient treated with antithyroid drugs. Receptors originate from a female donor with Graves disease.

Details on this clonotype: This may come from a read error, since a much larger clone is one base off. The chain carries TRBV24-1 and TRBJ2-5; 9 nucleotides align to TRBD2. The trim removed 2 bases at V and 11 bases at J, leaving 14 bases unmatched. The CDR3 runs 16 residues. CDR1 KGHDR and CDR2 SFDVKD come from the germline V gene. The CDR3 spells CATSDSRLAGVNEQYF. The CDR3 DNA follows: TGTGCCACCAGTGATTCCAGATTAGCGGGGGTTAATGAGCAGTACTTC.

The gene calls are TRBV11-3 and TRBJ2-3, with 7 bases fitting TRBD2. This CDR3 has 16 residues. Germline CDR1 is SGHNT and CDR2 is YENEEA. V lost 4 bases to trimming and J lost 4 bases; unmatched junction nucleotides: 11. CDR3 sequence: CASSSTPYGRADTQYF. DNA of the CDR3: TGTGCCAGCAGCTCCACCCCGTATGGGAGGGCAGATACGCAGTATTTT.

This clonotype has ten or more counts. The chain couples TRBV12-3 or TRBV12-4 to TRBJ2-5; 7 bases line up with TRBD1. Trimming took 4 bases from V and 5 from J; bases not matched to a gene: 4. The CDR3 contains 13 residues. The CDR3 nucleotides are TGTGCCAGCAGTTGGGACAGAATGGAGACCCAGTACTTC. Residues: CASSWDRMETQYF.

This clonotype was detected many times. The genes are TRBV15 and TRBJ2-3; possibly TRBD2 for D (5 bases). The V end lost 0 bases, the J end lost 0 bases, and 10 bases lay between the germline ends. CDR3 length: 16 residues. Germline V lookup: CDR1 LNHNV, CDR2 YYDKDF (reference sequence). The DNA of the CDR3 is TGTGCCACCAGCAGAGATTATGGAGGCAGCACAGATACGCAGTATTTT. Translating gives CATSRDYGGSTDTQYF. The entire variable domain, with the rest obtained from reference TRBV15 and TRBJ2-3, is as follows: DAMVIQNPRYQVTQFGKPVTLSCSQTLNHNVMYWYQQKSSQAPKLLFHYYDKDFNNEADTPDNFQSRRPNTSFCFLDIRSPGLGDTAMYLCATSRDYGGSTDTQYFGPGTRLTVL.

This clonotype was counted many times. The chain links TRBV20-1 to TRBJ1-5; D unresolved. This CDR3 spans 12 amino acids. Germline CDR1 DFQATT, CDR2 SNEGSKA (reference sequence). Trimming took 0 bases from V and 1 from J, leaving 1 base between them. CDR3 amino acids: CSARDSNQPQHF. As DNA, the CDR3 is TGCAGTGCTAGAGACAGCAATCAGCCCCAGCATTTT.

This clonotype was seen many times. This sequence joins TRBV20-1 and TRBJ2-5, with 9 bases that match TRBD2. Germline V gene sequence: CDR1 DFQATT, CDR2 SNEGSKA (reference sequence). The V gene end was trimmed by 0 bases and the J gene end by 4 bases; junction bases not matched to a gene: 12. The CDR3 runs to 17 residues. This chain's CDR3 is CSARDLAGTSLLETQYF. CDR3 DNA sequence: TGCAGTGCTAGAGATCTCGCGGGGACTAGCTTATTAGAGACCCAGTACTTC.

Ten or more counts support this clonotype. The chain uses TRBV3-1 and TRBJ1-2; D is unresolved. Trimming pared 4 bases from V and 6 bases from J, leaving 9 bases between. Germline loops: CDR1 LGHDT, CDR2 YNNKEL (reference sequence). The CDR3 is 12 amino acids. CDR3 loop: CASSRLDHGYTF. The CDR3 coding sequence is TGTGCCAGCAGCCGCTTGGACCATGGCTACACCTTC.

This clonotype was seen repeatedly, ten times or more. The V gene is TRBV3-1, the J gene TRBJ2-1; D is unresolved. Between the trimmed V and J ends, which lost 0 bases and 3 bases, there was a span of 6 bases. Germline CDR1 reads LGHDT; CDR2 reads YNNKEL (reference sequence). The CDR3 extends over 14 amino acids. The CDR3 region is CASSQDDVYNEQFF. For the CDR3, the DNA is TGTGCCAGCAGCCAAGATGACGTCTACAATGAGCAGTTCTTC.

The chain is built from TRBV12-3 or TRBV12-4 and TRBJ2-1; 8 bases are a match to TRBD2. V trimming: 6 bases; J trimming: 5 bases; junction bases outside the gene matches: 6. This CDR3 is built from 14 residues. CDR3 nucleotides: TGTGCCAGCAGACCAATAGCGGGACACAATGAGCAGTTCTTC. Encoded protein: CASRPIAGHNEQFF.

This chain connects TRBV19 to TRBJ2-5; D possibly matches TRBD1 or TRBD2 (5 bases each). V dropped 4 bases and J dropped 5 bases, with 17 bases sitting between them. CDR1 LNHDA and CDR2 SQIVND come from the germline V gene (reference sequence). This CDR3 has 15 residues. For the CDR3, the DNA is TGTGCCAGTAGTAAGGGGCCGGCCGGGGCGGAGACCCAGTACTTC. Translation: CASSKGPAGAETQYF.

This clonotype showed up many times. The gene calls are TRBV27 and TRBJ1-6, with 9 bases lining up with TRBD1. CDR1 is MNHEY and CDR2 is SMNVEV in the germline V gene (reference sequence). The junction had 6 bases not matched to a gene; V was cut back by 3 bases and J by 9 bases. CDR3 length: 15 residues. CDR3 protein: CASSFRDRASSPLHF. CDR3 coding DNA: TGTGCCAGCAGTTTTCGGGACAGGGCCTCTTCACCCCTCCACTTT.

V is TRBV28 and J is TRBJ2-1, with 11 bases aligning to TRBD2. V gave up 8 bases and J gave up 6 bases; unmatched junction bases: 0. CDR3 size: 12 residues. Germline V lookup: CDR1 MDHEN, CDR2 SYDVKM. CDR3: CASGTSGNEQFF. The CDR3 region has the DNA TGTGCCAGCGGGACTAGCGGCAATGAGCAGTTCTTC.

Many counts were recorded for this clonotype. The rearrangement joins TRBV27 to TRBJ2-7; possibly TRBD1 for D (5 bases). The CDR3 extends over 12 amino acids. The V gene's germline CDR1 is MNHEY and CDR2 SMNVEV (reference sequence). V gave up 7 bases and J gave up 2 bases, with 9 bases separating them. The CDR3 DNA is TGTGCCAGCAAGGGGATAGCCTACGAGCAGTACTTC. This translates into CASKGIAYEQYF.

This clonotype was counted many times. V is TRBV2 and J is TRBJ1-3; tentative D call: TRBD1 (6 bases). CDR3 length: 14 amino acids. From germline, CDR1 is SNHLY and CDR2 FYNNEI. Trimming stripped 6 bases from V and 7 bases from J, with 16 bases between. The CDR3 coding sequence is TGTGCCAGCAGACCGGGACACCCGGGGAACACCATATATTTT. It yields the protein CASRPGHPGNTIYF. Filled out from reference TRBV2 and TRBJ1-3, the complete variable domain reads EPEVTQTPSHQVTQMGQEVILRCVPISNHLYFYWYRQILGQKVEFLVSFYNNEISEKSEIFDDQFSVERPDGSNFTLKIRSTKLEDSAMYFCASRPGHPGNTIYFGEGSWLTVV.

This clonotype occurred many times. This chain links TRBV12-3 or TRBV12-4 with TRBJ1-2; 7 bases match TRBD1. The CDR3 runs 15 residues. V shed 4 bases and J 4 bases; nucleotides not matched to a gene: 9. The CDR3 reads CASSWMGQRSYGYTF. CDR3 coding DNA: TGTGCCAGCAGTTGGATGGGACAGAGATCCTATGGCTACACCTTC.

On this clonotype: Given a far larger clone just one base away, this is likely a sequencing read error. The J gene is TRBJ2-3, the V gene TRBV27, with 8 bases aligning to TRBD2. With V trimmed by 4 bases and J by 4 bases, 13 bases remained unmatched. CDR3 length equals 17 residues. The germline V gene encodes CDR1 MNHEY and CDR2 SMNVEV (reference sequence). The CDR3 region has the DNA TGTGCCAGCAGTTCAACTCTGGGACTAGTGGGGGCAGATACGCAGTATTTT. Protein product: CASSSTLGLVGADTQYF.

The V call is TRBV4-1, the J call TRBJ2-1, with TRBD2 as a possible D gene (7 bases). Per the germline V gene, CDR1 is MGHRA and CDR2 is YSYEKL. Trimming removed 1 base from V and 0 bases from J, with 16 bases in between. This CDR3 comprises 18 residues. The chain's CDR3 is CASSQALRGRASYNEQFF. For the CDR3, the DNA is TGCGCCAGCAGCCAAGCACTTAGGGGGAGGGCCTCCTACAATGAGCAGTTCTTC.

In its sample, this clonotype was seen a few times. The rearrangement links TRBV9 to TRBJ2-4, with a possible D match to TRBD2 (5 bases). CDR3 length: 15 amino acids. CDR1 and CDR2 from the germline V gene are SGDLS and YYNGEE. The V and J ends lost 2 bases and 2 bases respectively, with 11 bases between them. The chain's CDR3 is CASSVAPGTKNIQYF. CDR3 sequence (DNA): TGTGCCAGCAGCGTGGCCCCCGGGACCAAAAACATTCAGTACTTC.

The gene calls are TRBV28 and TRBJ2-3, with D perhaps matching TRBD1 (6 bases). The germline V gene encodes CDR1 MDHEN and CDR2 SYDVKM. This CDR3 contains 17 residues. V was trimmed by 6 bases and J by 3 bases, leaving 22 bases between them. The CDR3 sequence is CASSSLRNRDWTDTQYF. The CDR3 DNA reads as TGTGCCAGCAGCTCTCTCCGGAACAGGGATTGGACAGATACGCAGTATTTT.